The 30 T cell receptor beta chains listed next were all sequenced from one sample in a study of CD8 T cells in Susac syndrome. Reverse transcription of roughly 0.5 to 1 ug RNA used random hexamers. TCRdb reprocessed the immunoSEQ multiplex PCR reads with MiXCR, giving one entry per CDR3 protein. Altogether about 130,000 distinct CDR3 sequences are present, around 91% being singletons, with the ten largest covering around 0.24%. Input material: CD8+ T cells from PBMCs. The origin of the receptors is a human donor with multiple sclerosis.

The J gene is TRBJ2-5, the V gene TRBV6-5; no firm D call. CDR3 length equals 12 residues. Between the trimmed V and J ends, which lost 8 bases and 0 bases, there was a span of 7 bases. Germline-derived CDR1 and CDR2 are MNHEY and SVGAGI. The DNA for the CDR3 is TGTGCCAGCGGTACAGACCAAGAGACCCAGTACTTC. Protein sequence: CASGTDQETQYF.

The CDR3 bases are TGTGCCAGCAGCGTAGAGGACGGAGGCTACGAGCAGTACTTC. Its protein product is CASSVEDGGYEQYF. This sequence joins TRBV9 and TRBJ2-7; D is possibly TRBD2 (5 bases). This CDR3 contains 14 residues. Trimming cost V 0 bases and J 3 bases, with 10 bases left between them. Germline V CDR1 and CDR2: SGDLS, YYNGEE. The variable domain in full, with the rest retrieved from reference TRBV9 and TRBJ2-7, is DSGVTQTPKHLITATGQRVTLRCSPRSGDLSVYWYQQSLDQGLQFLIQYYNGEERAKGNILERFSAQQFPDLHSELNLSSLELGDSALYFCASSVEDGGYEQYFGPGTRLTVT.

A word on this clonotype: A junction boundary mismatches the germline segment, possibly from a read error. This chain connects TRBV9 to TRBJ1-2; no reliable D call. Per the germline V gene, CDR1 is SGDLS and CDR2 is YYNGEE. This CDR3 is 9 amino acids long. CDR3 in DNA: TGTGCCAGCAGCGTAGCTTTGGAATTC. Protein sequence: CASSVALEF.

The CDR3 loop is CASSDSPSSYNEQFF. CDR3 DNA sequence: TGTGCCAGCAGTGATAGTCCAAGCTCCTACAATGAGCAGTTCTTC. V is TRBV9 and J is TRBJ2-1, with D unresolved. The CDR3 sequence is 15 residues long. Trimming shortened V by 5 bases and J by 0 bases, and 12 bases separated the two germline ends. Germline-derived CDR1 and CDR2 are SGDLS and YYNGEE.

This clonotype was observed once. The chain uses TRBV3-1 and TRBJ1-5; 7 bases map to TRBD1. This CDR3 is 13 amino acids long. Trimming removed 0 bases from V and 12 bases from J; junction bases left unmatched: 5. Germline loops: CDR1 LGHDT, CDR2 YNNKEL (reference sequence). The CDR3 loop reads CASSQDSGTDQHF. Written as DNA, the CDR3 is TGTGCCAGCAGCCAAGATTCGGGGACAGACCAGCATTTT.

This clonotype was seen just once. A junction end diverges from the germline sequence, so it may reflect a read error. V and J are TRBV4-1 and TRBJ1-1; D not certain. This CDR3 is built from 12 residues. Per the germline V gene, CDR1 is MGHRA and CDR2 is YSYEKL. The CDR3 sequence is CAISQTNTEAFF. In DNA form, the CDR3 reads TGCGCCATCAGCCAAACGAACACTGAAGCTTTCTTT.

The V and J genes are TRBV7-6 and TRBJ2-3, with D perhaps TRBD2 (6 bases). Trimming removed 5 bases at V and 1 base at J, with 13 bases between. Germline V gene data show CDR1 as SGHVS and CDR2 as FNYEAQ. This CDR3 has 15 residues. The CDR3 protein is CASSPGAPRTDTQYF. CDR3 bases: TGTGCCAGCAGCCCGGGAGCCCCCCGCACAGATACGCAGTATTTT.

This rearrangement joins TRBV12-3 or TRBV12-4 to TRBJ1-1; D is uncertain. Between the trimmed V and J ends, which lost 2 bases and 0 bases, there was a span of 4 bases. This CDR3 has 13 amino acids. CDR3 coding DNA: TGTGCCAGCAGTTTATACCTGAACACTGAAGCTTTCTTT. The encoded protein is CASSLYLNTEAFF.

The J gene is TRBJ2-7, the V gene TRBV7-8, with D perhaps given as TRBD1 or TRBD2 (6 bases each). The CDR3 contains 16 residues. Germline CDR1 and CDR2: SGHVS and FQNEAQ. V lost 6 bases and J 6 bases, leaving 24 bases between the germline ends. CDR3 region: CASRYGLEGERSEQYF. The DNA of the CDR3 is TGTGCCAGCAGATATGGCCTGGAGGGGGAGCGGAGCGAGCAGTACTTC.

The J gene is TRBJ1-4, the V gene TRBV3-1; D might be TRBD1 (5 bases). Germline V gene sequence: CDR1 LGHDT, CDR2 YNNKEL (reference sequence). Between the trimmed V and J ends, which lost 4 bases and 3 bases, there was a span of 12 bases. The CDR3 sequence is 15 residues long. The chain's CDR3 is CASSRPGSSNEKLFF. CDR3 nucleotides: TGTGCCAGCAGCCGACCAGGGTCATCTAATGAAAAACTGTTTTTT.

The V and J genes are TRBV5-4 and TRBJ1-2; TRBD1 is a possible D gene (6 bases). V was trimmed by 0 bases and J by 2 bases, leaving 11 bases between them. The CDR3 is 15 residues long. Germline CDR1 reads SGHNT; CDR2 reads YYREEE (reference sequence). The CDR3 nucleotides read TGTGCCAGCAGCTTGGCCGCACAGGGCAACTATGGCTACACCTTC. Translation gives CASSLAAQGNYGYTF.

On this clonotype: At one end the junction does not follow the germline gene, possibly because of a read error. The chain employs TRBV7-9 and TRBJ1-3, with unresolved D. This CDR3 comprises 11 residues. Germline V CDR1 and CDR2: SEHNR, FQNEAQ (reference sequence). CDR3 nucleotide sequence: TGTGCCAGCAGCTTAGCAACGACCGCGAATTTT. This sequence encodes CASSLATTANF.

A note on this clonotype: This sequence may be a read error, since a much larger clone differs from it by one base. The J gene is TRBJ2-1, the V gene TRBV9; D gene ambiguous. CDR1 and CDR2 from the germline V gene are SGDLS and YYNGEE. This CDR3 comprises 11 residues. The CDR3 protein is CASSSFNEQFF. As DNA, the CDR3 is TGTGCCAGCAGCTCCTTCAATGAGCAGTTCTTC.

The chain has TRBV15 and TRBJ2-1; TRBD2 aligns across 13 bases. The trim removed 3 bases at V and 10 bases at J, leaving 9 bases unmatched. This CDR3 has 16 residues. The germline V gene encodes CDR1 LNHNV and CDR2 YYDKDF (reference sequence). The CDR3 nucleotides are TGTGCCACCAGCAGTCGGACTAGCGGGAGTCTCGGGGAGCAGTTCTTC. Protein product: CATSSRTSGSLGEQFF.

This clonotype was seen more than once but under ten times. The V and J genes are TRBV4-3 and TRBJ2-1, with TRBD2 as a possible D gene (6 bases). The CDR3 is made up of 15 amino acids. The germline V gene encodes CDR1 LGHNA and CDR2 YSLEER. Trimming took 0 bases from V and 3 from J, leaving 9 bases between them. In DNA form, the CDR3 reads TGCGCCAGCAGCCAAGAAGGCGGGATCTACAATGAGCAGTTCTTC. It encodes CASSQEGGIYNEQFF.

The rearrangement joins TRBV10-3 to TRBJ1-5; 9 positions agree with TRBD1. With V trimmed by 11 bases and J by 3 bases, 11 bases remained unmatched. The CDR3 is 15 amino acids. Germline assignment: CDR1 ENHRY and CDR2 SYGVKD. In DNA, the CDR3 is TGTGCCCTCACGACGGACAGGGGAAACAATCAGCCCCAGCATTTT. Its translation: CALTTDRGNNQPQHF.

The J gene is TRBJ2-2, the V gene TRBV5-1; D call uncertain. The V gene's germline CDR1 is SGHRS and CDR2 YFSETQ. This CDR3 has 13 residues. Trimming removed 2 bases at V and 6 bases at J, with 8 bases between. CDR3 sequence reads: CASSLKSPGELFF. CDR3 in DNA: TGCGCCAGCAGCTTAAAGTCCCCCGGGGAGCTGTTTTTT.

Notes on this clonotype: A read error may produce the germline difference seen at one junction end. This sequence joins TRBV7-9 and TRBJ1-2; D is undetermined. The V gene's germline CDR1 is SEHNR and CDR2 FQNEAQ (reference sequence). This CDR3 has 8 amino acids. CDR3 protein: CASSLARF. For the CDR3, the DNA is TGTGCCAGCAGCTTAGCCCGCTTC.

The V and J genes are TRBV27 and TRBJ1-1; D may be TRBD1 (6 bases). Germline V gives CDR1 MNHEY, CDR2 SMNVEV (reference sequence). This CDR3 contains 13 residues. V was trimmed by 5 bases and J by 9 bases, leaving 16 bases between them. DNA of the CDR3: TGTGCCAGCAGTCTGAAGGGGGGGAGAAAAGCTTTCTTT. This translates into CASSLKGGRKAFF.

The V call is TRBV6-4, the J call TRBJ2-3; 7 bases align to TRBD2. With 3 bases clipped from V and 3 bases from J, the junction kept 0 bases outside the gene matches. Germline loops: CDR1 MRHNA, CDR2 SNTAGT. The CDR3 is 13 amino acids. The CDR3 DNA is TGTGCCAGCAGTGAGCGGGAGACAGATACGCAGTATTTT. It codes for CASSERETDTQYF.

This clonotype occurred a few times. The CDR3: CASSYSSGEQYF. The CDR3 DNA reads as TGTGCCAGCAGTTACTCCAGCGGCGAGCAGTACTTC. This sequence joins TRBV6-6 and TRBJ2-7; weak D call: TRBD2 (5 bases). The CDR3 runs to 12 residues. V lost 0 bases and J 6 bases, leaving 6 bases between the germline ends. Germline CDR1 and CDR2: MNHNY and SVGAGI (reference sequence).

The V and J genes are TRBV5-6 and TRBJ2-7; D assignment may be TRBD1 or TRBD2 (6 bases each). The V gene lost 5 bases and the J gene lost 3 bases, with 24 bases spanning the gap. This CDR3 contains 17 residues. Germline-derived CDR1 and CDR2 are SGHDT and YYEEEE. The CDR3 DNA reads as TGTGCCAGCAGTGATTCGGGGGCCGGGCCCCCTCGCTACGAGCAGTACTTC. This codes for CASSDSGAGPPRYEQYF. The entire variable domain, with the rest obtained from reference TRBV5-6 and TRBJ2-7, is as follows: DAGVTQSPTHLIKTRGQQVTLRCSPKSGHDTVSWYQQALGQGPQFIFQYYEEEERQRGNFPDRFSGHQFPNYSSELNVNALLLGDSALYLCASSDSGAGPPRYEQYFGPGTRLTVT.

Only a few counts were recorded for this clonotype. The V and J genes are TRBV4-2 and TRBJ2-2; tentatively, D is TRBD2 (6 bases). V was clipped by 3 bases and J by 4 bases, with 9 bases between them. The CDR3 runs to 14 residues. Looked up from germline, CDR1 is LGHNA and CDR2 is YNFKEQ. Here the CDR3 reads CASSHGEVTGELFF. The CDR3 DNA reads TGTGCCAGCAGCCACGGGGAGGTCACCGGGGAGCTGTTTTTT.

The chain combines TRBV4-3 with TRBJ1-4, with a tentative D call TRBD1 (5 bases). V lost 0 bases and J lost 4, with 18 bases in between. The CDR3 extends over 18 amino acids. Germline loops: CDR1 LGHNA, CDR2 YSLEER. The CDR3: CASSQDERQKLGNEKLFF. The CDR3 DNA follows: TGCGCCAGCAGCCAAGATGAGAGACAGAAACTTGGTAATGAAAAACTGTTTTTT.

The chain is built from TRBV27 and TRBJ2-3; 7 positions match TRBD1. The V and J ends lost 2 bases and 1 base, in that order; junction bases with no gene match: 6. Germline V gives CDR1 MNHEY, CDR2 SMNVEV (reference sequence). This CDR3 is built from 16 residues. The CDR3 DNA is TGTGCCAGCAGTTTAGGGACAGCTCCACGCACAGATACGCAGTATTTT. Translating it yields CASSLGTAPRTDTQYF.

The V call is TRBV15, the J call TRBJ1-1; TRBD1 matches 10 bases. The germline V gene has CDR1 LNHNV and CDR2 YYDKDF (reference sequence). The CDR3 extends over 13 amino acids. The junction had 5 bases not matched to a gene; V was cut back by 5 bases and J by 8 bases. The CDR3 DNA sequence: TGTGCCACCAGCCGGGACAGGGGAGAAGAAGCTTTCTTT. It codes for CATSRDRGEEAFF.

This clonotype was recorded once. The gene calls are TRBV28 and TRBJ2-1, with D possibly TRBD2 on 6 matching bases. Looked up from germline, CDR1 is MDHEN and CDR2 is SYDVKM. This CDR3 has 17 amino acids. Trimming shortened V by 5 bases and J by 6 bases, and 23 bases separated the two germline ends. The CDR3 sequence is CASSGLGGTRVGNEQFF. The CDR3 nucleotides read TGTGCCAGCAGTGGGTTGGGCGGGACCCGGGTAGGCAATGAGCAGTTCTTC.

The chain couples TRBV19 to TRBJ1-1, with 8 bases identical to TRBD1. Trimming cost V 8 bases and J 0 bases; bases outside gene matches: 8. The length of the CDR3 is 15 residues. Germline V gives CDR1 LNHDA, CDR2 SQIVND (reference sequence). CDR3 loop: CASHQGAVLNTEAFF. CDR3 nucleotides: TGTGCCAGTCATCAGGGGGCTGTTTTGAACACTGAAGCTTTCTTT.

The chain couples TRBV9 to TRBJ1-4, with 7 positions matching TRBD1. Germline CDR1 and CDR2: SGDLS and YYNGEE. This CDR3 has 15 residues. V lost 3 bases, J lost 7 bases, and 9 bases stayed unmatched. The DNA of the CDR3 is TGTGCCAGCAGCGGACAGGGACAGACCCGTGAAAAACTGTTTTTT. As protein: CASSGQGQTREKLFF.

This clonotype is a singleton in its sample. The chain is built from TRBV7-2 and TRBJ2-7; D not resolved. Deletions cut 1 base from V and 3 bases from J, with 10 bases between. The CDR3 runs 14 residues. Germline V gene sequence: CDR1 SGHTA, CDR2 FQGNSA. The CDR3 sequence: CASSLEGSLYEQYF. The CDR3 nucleotides are TGTGCCAGCAGCTTAGAGGGCAGCCTCTACGAGCAGTACTTC.